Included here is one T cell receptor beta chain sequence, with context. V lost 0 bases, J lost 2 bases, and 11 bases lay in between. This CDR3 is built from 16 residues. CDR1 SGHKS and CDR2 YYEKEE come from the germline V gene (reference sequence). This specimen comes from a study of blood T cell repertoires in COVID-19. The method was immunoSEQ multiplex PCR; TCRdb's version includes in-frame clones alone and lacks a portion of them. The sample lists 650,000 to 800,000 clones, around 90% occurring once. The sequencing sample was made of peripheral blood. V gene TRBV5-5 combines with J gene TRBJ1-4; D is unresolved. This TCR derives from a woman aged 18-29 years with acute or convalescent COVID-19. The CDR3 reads CASSLVQARTNEKLFF. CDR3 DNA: TGTGCCAGCAGCTTGGTCCAGGCTCGGACTAATGAAAAACTGTTTTTT.